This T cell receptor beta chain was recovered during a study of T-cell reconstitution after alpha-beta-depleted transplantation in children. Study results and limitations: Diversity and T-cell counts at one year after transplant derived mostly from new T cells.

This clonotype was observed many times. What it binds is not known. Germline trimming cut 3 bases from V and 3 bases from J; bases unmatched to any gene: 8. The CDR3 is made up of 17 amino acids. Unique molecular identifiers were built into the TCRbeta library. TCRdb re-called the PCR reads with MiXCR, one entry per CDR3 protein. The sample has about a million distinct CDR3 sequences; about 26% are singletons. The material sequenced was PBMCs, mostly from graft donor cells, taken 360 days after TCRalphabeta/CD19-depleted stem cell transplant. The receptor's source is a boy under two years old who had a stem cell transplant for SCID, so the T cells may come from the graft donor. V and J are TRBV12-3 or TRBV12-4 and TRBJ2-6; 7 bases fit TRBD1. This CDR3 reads CASSLGRGSGGANVLTF. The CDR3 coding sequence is TGTGCCAGCAGTTTGGGCAGGGGGTCAGGTGGGGCCAACGTCCTGACTTTC.